The rows below give T cell receptor beta chains drawn from one sample of a study of radiation and T cells in renal cell carcinoma. TCRdb's table, derived via immunoSEQ multiplex PCR, lists solely in-frame clones and lacks some. The sample has some 120,000 clones, 88% seen once. The sequences come from blood, collected from a patient whose treatment included radiotherapy and nephrectomy. The receptors derive from a woman in her 70s with renal cell carcinoma. CDR3s include the opening cysteine and the closing phenylalanine or tryptophan. A D gene is named only where the DNA matches it firmly.

TRBJ1-5 | TRBD1 | TRBV30 | CAWTGQGSSQPQHF
TRBJ2-7 | TRBD2 | TRBV11-3 | CASSPGLASSYEQYF
TRBJ1-2 | TRBD1 | TRBV2 | CASTTKGAGPTSYTF
TRBJ1-5 | NA | TRBV19 | CASNTGPSNQPQHF
TRBJ1-1 | TRBD1 | TRBV5-1 | CASSPQPGQVNTEAFF
TRBJ1-2 | NA | TRBV5-1 | CASSLGGNGYTF
TRBJ2-1 | TRBD2 | TRBV4-2 | CASSPQGTSGGHEQFF
TRBJ1-1 | NA | TRBV19 | CASSTQGPGTEAFF
TRBJ2-1 | NA | TRBV5-1 | CASSPRGADWDEQFF
TRBJ1-1 | TRBD1 | TRBV10-3 | CAISRQGRTEAFF
TRBJ2-1 | TRBD1 | TRBV6-5 | CASSSIRGNEQFF
TRBJ1-4 | TRBD1 | TRBV30 | CAFSTGDGEKLFF
TRBJ2-1 | TRBD2 | TRBV5-4 | CASSLRVAGGRNGEQFF
TRBJ2-1 | NA | TRBV6-4 | CASSLDPRSYNEQFF
TRBJ2-1 | NA | TRBV19 | CASSPWGTRPNNEQFF
TRBJ1-1 | NA | TRBV6-1 | CASLAKMNTEAFF
TRBJ1-6 | NA | TRBV18 | CASSPGNSPLHF
TRBJ1-2 | NA | TRBV6-1 | CASSGARQAQTNYGYTF
TRBJ2-1 | NA | TRBV6-1 | CASSEEASYNEQFF
TRBJ2-1 | TRBD2 | TRBV7-2 | CASSLDGGALEQFF
TRBJ1-2 | TRBD1 | TRBV6-5 | CASSRTGGEYYGYTF
TRBJ2-3 | TRBD2 | TRBV14 | CASSLAGGLTDTQYF
TRBJ2-1 | TRBD1 | TRBV6-1 | CASSETTGGSYNEQFF
TRBJ2-5 | TRBD1 | TRBV19 | CASSSGTGWGPETQYF
TRBJ1-5 | NA | TRBV7-2 | CASSLQGINQPQHF
TRBJ2-2 | NA | TRBV2 | CASSAYNTGELFF
TRBJ1-3 | NA | TRBV10-3 | CAISGISSGNTIYF
TRBJ1-4 | NA | TRBV5-1 | CASSLALGDYEKLFF
TRBJ1-2 | TRBD1 | TRBV28 | CASNKDRGYGYTF
TRBJ2-1 | TRBD1 | TRBV9 | CASSVGQGIANEQFF
TRBJ1-1 | NA | TRBV27 | CASTLGTGNAEAFF
TRBJ2-5 | TRBD1 | TRBV7-2 | CASSGGQGSVETQYF
TRBJ2-3 | NA | TRBV19 | CASSIGAEGFTDTQYF
TRBJ2-7 | TRBD1 | TRBV5-6 | CASSFAGTGIHEQYF
TRBJ2-2 | TRBD1 | TRBV30 | CAWSLGTVTGELFF
TRBJ1-2 | TRBD1 | TRBV30 | CAWSPSTGRGGYTF
TRBJ2-1 | TRBD2 | TRBV9 | CASSLGGALPYEQFF
TRBJ2-7 | TRBD1 | TRBV2 | CASSEWGTGVEQYF
TRBJ1-1 | NA | TRBV5-1 | CASSLEQNTEAFF
TRBJ2-7 | NA | TRBV19 | CASSKVPGREQYF
TRBJ1-5 | NA | TRBV4-1 | CASSPRAGPDQPQHF
TRBJ2-7 | NA | TRBV28 | CASSLNAGFYEQYF
TRBJ2-5 | NA | TRBV5-1 | CASSSTGREETQYF
TRBJ2-5 | NA | TRBV7-9 | CASSYAGAETQYF
TRBJ1-2 | TRBD1 | TRBV5-4 | CASSFMDRAGYTF
TRBJ2-7 | NA | TRBV12-5 | CASGLALGYEQYF